Only one count was recorded for the clone carrying this TCR beta chain. This entry is derived from a study of T cell repertoires in cytomegalovirus infection. Study-wide background: An indication of both CMV infection and matching HLA type came from public TCR beta signatures.

Trimming took 1 base from V and 6 from J; bases not matched to a gene: 5. Per germline, CDR1 LGHNA and CDR2 YNFKEQ. The CDR3 sequence is 15 residues long. TCRdb called the reads again in MiXCR, with one record for every CDR3 protein. This sample has more than 150,000 distinct CDR3 sequences, with roughly 18% found just once. The chain uses TRBV4-2 and TRBJ2-2, with 7 bases fitting TRBD2. The clonotype comes from a human donor in good health (CMV status not recorded). Some clones in this sample may be carry-over from other donors' samples. Sequencing was done on a sample of CD8+ T cells from PBMCs. The CDR3 spells CASSQAAGEPGELFF. The CDR3, as DNA: TGTGCCAGCAGCCAAGCGGCGGGAGAGCCCGGGGAGCTGTTTTTT.